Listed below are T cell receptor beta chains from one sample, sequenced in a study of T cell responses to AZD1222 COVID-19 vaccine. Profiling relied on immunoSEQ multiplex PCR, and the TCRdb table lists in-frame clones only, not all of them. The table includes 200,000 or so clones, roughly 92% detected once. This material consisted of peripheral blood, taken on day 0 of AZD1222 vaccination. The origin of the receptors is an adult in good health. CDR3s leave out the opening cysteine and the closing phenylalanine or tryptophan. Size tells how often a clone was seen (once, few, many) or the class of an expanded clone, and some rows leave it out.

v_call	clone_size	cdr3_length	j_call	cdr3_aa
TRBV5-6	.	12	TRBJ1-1	ASSLRGAHTEAF
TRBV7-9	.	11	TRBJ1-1	ASSPGSHTEAF
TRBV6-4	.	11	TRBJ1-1	ASSDGGATEAF
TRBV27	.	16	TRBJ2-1	ASSLLIAGEVSVREQF
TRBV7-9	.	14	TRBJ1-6	ASSLVRGTYNSPLH
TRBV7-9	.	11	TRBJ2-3	ASSLAGADTQY
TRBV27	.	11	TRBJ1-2	ASTWGTGGGYT
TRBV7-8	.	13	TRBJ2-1	ASSAFRVRKNEQF
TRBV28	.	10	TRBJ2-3	ASTSDTDTQY
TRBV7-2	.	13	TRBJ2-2	ASSIRNFNTGELF
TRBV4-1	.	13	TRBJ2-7	ASSYPGTNSYEQY
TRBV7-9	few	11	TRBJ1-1	ASSLQGNTEAF
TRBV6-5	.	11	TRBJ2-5	ASSYLAQETQY
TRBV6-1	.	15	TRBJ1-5	ASSGVTGFYSNQPQH
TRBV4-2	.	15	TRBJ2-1	ASSQELVTIVYNEQF
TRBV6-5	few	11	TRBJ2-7	ASVPGQTYEQY
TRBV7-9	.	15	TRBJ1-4	ASSYPGTGAYDEKLF
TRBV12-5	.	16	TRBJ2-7	ASGLFHLRDRYSYEQY
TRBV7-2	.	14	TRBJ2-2	ASSLGRGMNTGELF
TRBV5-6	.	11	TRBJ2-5	ASSWTVQETQY
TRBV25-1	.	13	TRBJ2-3	ASSQTSGSTDTQY
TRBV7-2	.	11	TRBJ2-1	ASSNQVYNEQF
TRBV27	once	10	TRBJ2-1	ASSLAGYEQF
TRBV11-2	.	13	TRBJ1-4	ASSLALGTSEKLF
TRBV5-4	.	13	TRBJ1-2	ASSLAAGGGQGYT
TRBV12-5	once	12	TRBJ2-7	ASGRQGAFYEQY
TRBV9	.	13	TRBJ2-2	ASSGVSRRAGELF
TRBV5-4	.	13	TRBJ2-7	ASSLGGTRFYEQY
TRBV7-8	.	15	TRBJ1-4	ASLLGWKGATNEKLF
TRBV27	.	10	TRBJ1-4	ASSLLGEKLF
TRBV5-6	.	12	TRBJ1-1	ASSLTGVYTEAF
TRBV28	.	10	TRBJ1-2	AIKGQDYGYT
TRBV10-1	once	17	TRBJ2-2	ASSSDRGLSGTNTGELF
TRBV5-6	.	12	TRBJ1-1	ASSLRGLATEAF
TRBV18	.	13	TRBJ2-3	ASSPAGASTDTQY
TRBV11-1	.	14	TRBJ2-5	ASSFELAGMAETQY
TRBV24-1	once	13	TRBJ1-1	ATSDSGGRSTEAF
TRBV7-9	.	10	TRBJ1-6	ASSRQGSPLH
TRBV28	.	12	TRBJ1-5	ASSIQGGNQPQH
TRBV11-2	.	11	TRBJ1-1	ASGTALNTEAF
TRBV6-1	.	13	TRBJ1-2	ASSEVRQGNYGYT
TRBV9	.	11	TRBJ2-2	ASSPRIPGELF
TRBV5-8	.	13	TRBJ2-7	ASSWSGAGVYEQY
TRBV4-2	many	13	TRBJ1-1	ASSQSQTANTEAF